A single sample is the source of the 10 T cell receptor beta chains below, sequenced in a study of CD8+ T cells in alopecia areata. The treatment is: oral pan-JAK inhibitor, 5-10 mg twice daily. After isolation, RNA underwent reverse transcription to generate cDNA as the sequencing template. Sequenced by immunoSEQ multiplex PCR; TCRdb stores in-frame clones only, minus some. The table records around 140,000 clones, more than 85% of them present only once. Sequenced material: CD8+ T cells sorted from blood, taken at week 4, from a patient treated with tofacitinib. These receptors all come from a human donor with alopecia areata.

V gene TRBV30 combines with J gene TRBJ2-5, with D maybe TRBD2 (6 bases). The V gene lost 0 bases and the J gene lost 4 bases, with 18 bases spanning the gap. This CDR3 has 16 amino acids. Germline V lookup: CDR1 GTSNPN, CDR2 SVGIG (reference sequence). The CDR3 coding sequence is TGTGCCTGGAGTGTAGGAAGCACTAGCTTGAGAGAGACCCAGTACTTC. Protein product: CAWSVGSTSLRETQYF.

The chain is built from TRBV5-5 and TRBJ1-1; perhaps TRBD1 as D (5 bases). The length of the CDR3 is 14 residues. The germline gives CDR1 SGHKS, CDR2 YYEKEE (reference sequence). V was clipped by 0 bases and J by 5 bases, with 11 bases between them. Written as DNA, the CDR3 is TGTGCCAGCAGCTTGGGGCAGGGCGCGACTGAAGCTTTCTTT. Translated: CASSLGQGATEAFF.

In its sample, this clone was seen once. The chain employs TRBV30 and TRBJ1-2, with a tentative D call TRBD1 (5 bases). Germline values: CDR1 GTSNPN, CDR2 SVGIG (reference sequence). V dropped 2 bases and J dropped 4 bases, with 8 bases sitting between them. This CDR3 has 12 residues. CDR3 region: CAWSLGGYGYTF. In DNA, the CDR3 is TGTGCCTGGAGTTTGGGGGGCTATGGCTACACCTTC.

The chain carries TRBV29-1 and TRBJ2-1, with 10 bases identical to TRBD2. The CDR3 contains 14 residues. The ends lost 7 bases at V and 7 bases at J; junction bases unmatched: 10. Germline V CDR1 and CDR2: SQVTM, ANQGSEA. CDR3 region: CSAPGVAGGNEQFF. The CDR3 nucleotides are TGCAGCGCCCCAGGGGTAGCGGGAGGAAATGAGCAGTTCTTC.

There are a few counts of this clone. The same CDR3 is also encoded by other DNA sequences in this sample. This chain connects TRBV30 to TRBJ2-3; no reliable D call. Germline CDR1 reads GTSNPN; CDR2 reads SVGIG (reference sequence). V lost 0 bases and J lost 4, with 5 bases in between. CDR3 size: 12 residues. CDR3 sequence reads: CAWSVLADTQYF. The CDR3 DNA reads TGTGCCTGGAGTGTACTGGCAGATACGCAGTATTTT.

This rearrangement joins TRBV6-5 to TRBJ1-2; D gene ambiguous. This CDR3 is built from 13 residues. V lost 4 bases, J lost 2 bases, and 8 bases lay in between. Germline assignment: CDR1 MNHEY and CDR2 SVGAGI. The CDR3 bases are TGTGCCAGCAGTTCAGCCAGCAACTATGGCTACACCTTC. Residues: CASSSASNYGYTF.

The V call is TRBV29-1, the J call TRBJ2-7, with D perhaps being TRBD1 or TRBD2 (5 bases each). Deletions cut 4 bases from V and 4 bases from J, with 11 bases between. The CDR3 covers 12 residues. Germline CDR1 and CDR2: SQVTM and ANQGSEA. CDR3 region: CSVGGRIYEQYF. CDR3 nucleotide sequence: TGCAGCGTTGGGGGACGGATTTACGAGCAGTACTTC.

A few counts support this clone. An end of the junction does not agree with germline; a read error may underlie this. The chain recombines TRBV2 with TRBJ2-7, with 12 bases identical to TRBD2. Germline V gene lookup returns CDR1 SNHLY and CDR2 FYNNEI. The CDR3 loop spans 14 amino acids. CDR3 sequence: CASRPLAGGFWFSF. CDR3 bases: TGTGCCAGCAGGCCACTAGCGGGAGGATTCTGGTTCAGCTTC.

V usage is TRBV29-1 and J usage is TRBJ1-2, with a weak D call TRBD1 (6 bases). The CDR3 extends over 12 amino acids. V lost 7 bases to trimming and J lost 1 base, with 10 bases between them. Germline lookup yields CDR1 SQVTM and CDR2 ANQGSEA. The CDR3: CSAEGHNYGYTF. In DNA form, the CDR3 reads TGCAGCGCCGAGGGACATAACTATGGCTACACCTTC.

The rearrangement uses TRBV9 and TRBJ1-1; a weak D match, TRBD1 (5 bases). Looked up from germline, CDR1 is SGDLS and CDR2 is YYNGEE. Trimming removed 7 bases at V and 3 bases at J, with 13 bases between. The CDR3 consists of 13 residues. DNA for the CDR3: TGTGCCAGCGGGGCCTATGACTACACTGAAGCTTTCTTT. Its protein is CASGAYDYTEAFF.